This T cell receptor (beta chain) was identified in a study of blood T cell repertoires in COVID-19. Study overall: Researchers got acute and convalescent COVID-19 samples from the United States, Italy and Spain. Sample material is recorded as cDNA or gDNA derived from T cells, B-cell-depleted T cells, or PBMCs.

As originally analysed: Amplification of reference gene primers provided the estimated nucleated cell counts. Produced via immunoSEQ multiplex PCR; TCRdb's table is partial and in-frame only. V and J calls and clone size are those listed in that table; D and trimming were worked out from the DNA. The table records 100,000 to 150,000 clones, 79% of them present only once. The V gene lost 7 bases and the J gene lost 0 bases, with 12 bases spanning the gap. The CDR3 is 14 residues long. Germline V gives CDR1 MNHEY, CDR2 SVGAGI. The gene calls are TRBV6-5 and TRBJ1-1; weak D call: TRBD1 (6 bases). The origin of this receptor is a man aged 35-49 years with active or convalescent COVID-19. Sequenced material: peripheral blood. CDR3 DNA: TGTGCCAGCAAAACTACAGGGCTGAACACTGAAGCTTTCTTT. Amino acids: CASKTTGLNTEAFF.